The 17 T cell receptor beta chains presented below share a single source sample, sequenced in a study of OX40 agonist ivuxolimab in advanced cancers. Assay: immunoSEQ multiplex PCR; the TCRdb copy retains only in-frame clones and omits some. The sample includes under 95,000 clones, around 87% of them seen just once. This material consisted of CD4+ or CD8+ T cells sorted from blood, taken in a trial of the OX40 agonist ivuxolimab. The receptor source for this set is an adult with an advanced solid tumor such as melanoma, head and neck, liver or kidney cancer.

This sequence joins TRBV30 and TRBJ1-5; maybe TRBD1 (6 bases). Germline CDR1 reads GTSNPN; CDR2 reads SVGIG (reference sequence). The CDR3 covers 13 residues. Trimming took 1 base from V and 4 from J, leaving 8 bases between them. This chain's CDR3 is CAWSGTENQPQHF. DNA for the CDR3: TGTGCCTGGAGTGGGACAGAGAATCAGCCCCAGCATTTT.

The genes are TRBV30 and TRBJ2-3; 8 bases fit TRBD2. Germline CDR1 GTSNPN, CDR2 SVGIG (reference sequence). The length of the CDR3 is 16 residues. V was clipped by 0 bases and J by 5 bases; unmatched bases: 10. CDR3 region: CAWSVRGRGARDTQYF. For the CDR3, the DNA is TGTGCCTGGAGTGTACGGGGGCGGGGGGCGAGAGATACGCAGTATTTT.

CDR3 nucleotides: TGTGCCAGCTCACCAGACAGGGCCCAGTACTTC. It encodes CASSPDRAQYF. The chain couples TRBV18 to TRBJ2-5; 7 bases are shared with TRBD1. V trimming: 2 bases; J trimming: 9 bases; junction bases outside the gene matches: 0. Germline V gene lookup returns CDR1 KGHSH and CDR2 LQKENI. This CDR3 is built from 11 residues.

CDR3 sequence (DNA): TGTGCCAGCAGCTTAGTTTACAGGGCCGGTGACACTGAAGCTTTCTTT. Its protein is CASSLVYRAGDTEAFF. The V and J genes are TRBV7-3 and TRBJ1-1; maybe TRBD1 (6 bases). The V gene's germline CDR1 is SGHTA and CDR2 FQGTGA. V dropped 2 bases and J dropped 3 bases, with 16 bases sitting between them. The CDR3 has 16 residues.

This rearrangement joins TRBV28 to TRBJ1-1, with unresolved D. The V end was cut by 0 bases, the J end by 1 base, with 9 bases between. The length of the CDR3 is 15 residues. Germline V gives CDR1 MDHEN, CDR2 SYDVKM. The CDR3 is CASSLWTPGNTEAFF. CDR3 bases: TGTGCCAGCAGTTTATGGACGCCTGGGAACACTGAAGCTTTCTTT.

There are a few counts of this clone. This CDR3 is CATSRDPDSYNEQFF. In DNA form, the CDR3 reads TGTGCCACCAGCAGAGACCCGGACAGCTACAATGAGCAGTTCTTC. J is TRBJ2-1 and V is TRBV15; a weak D match, TRBD1 (6 bases). CDR1 is LNHNV, CDR2 YYDKDF, per germline (reference sequence). Trimming stripped 0 bases from V and 3 bases from J, with 9 bases between. The CDR3 spans 15 residues.

The rearrangement links TRBV5-6 to TRBJ2-2, with 11 bases matching TRBD2. There are 15 residues in the CDR3. J was trimmed by 2 bases and V by 7 bases; bases with no gene match: 4. The germline CDR1 and CDR2 sequences are SGHDT and YYEEEE. The CDR3 DNA sequence: TGTGCCAGCTCCGGGACTAGCGGTAACACCGGGGAGCTGTTTTTT. This translates into CASSGTSGNTGELFF.

The V gene is TRBV5-4, the J gene TRBJ2-5, with D possibly TRBD1 on 8 matching bases. The length of the CDR3 is 13 residues. The V and J ends lost 9 bases and 5 bases respectively, with 17 bases between them. The V gene's germline CDR1 is SGHNT and CDR2 YYREEE (reference sequence). The CDR3 is CATTTGEGETQYF. DNA of the CDR3: TGTGCCACTACGACAGGGGAGGGGGAGACCCAGTACTTC.

CDR3 nucleotides: TGTGCCAGCAGCCTACAGGGGGGAAATCAGCCCCAGCATTTT. It specifies CASSLQGGNQPQHF. The rearrangement joins TRBV9 to TRBJ1-5; 8 nucleotides match TRBD1. The CDR3 has 14 amino acids. V was clipped by 4 bases and J by 4 bases; unmatched bases: 4. The germline CDR1 and CDR2 sequences are SGDLS and YYNGEE.

This chain uses TRBV7-3 with TRBJ2-7; 9 bases are a match to TRBD1. The CDR3 totals 15 residues. CDR1 and CDR2 (germline): SGHTA, FQGTGA. After removal of 4 bases from V and 5 bases from J, the junction contained 9 bases not matched to a gene. The CDR3 here is CASSSTGGKEHEQYF. In nucleotides, the CDR3 is TGTGCCAGCAGCTCAACAGGGGGCAAGGAACACGAGCAGTACTTC.

This chain joins TRBV10-3 and TRBJ2-5; 7 nucleotides agree with TRBD1. This CDR3 contains 14 residues. The V and J ends lost 4 bases and 5 bases, in that order; junction bases with no gene match: 7. Germline CDR1 ENHRY, CDR2 SYGVKD. The CDR3 coding sequence is TGTGCCATCAGTGGCGAGGGGGCATTGGAGACCCAGTACTTC. Translating gives CAISGEGALETQYF.

V gene TRBV5-1 combines with J gene TRBJ2-3; a possible D gene is TRBD1 (5 bases). The V and J ends lost 2 bases and 0 bases respectively, with 10 bases between them. Germline assignment: CDR1 SGHRS and CDR2 YFSETQ. This CDR3 is 15 amino acids long. CDR3 coding DNA: TGCGCCAGCAGCTTTAGGGGTGGGAGCACAGATACGCAGTATTTT. Residues: CASSFRGGSTDTQYF.

The chain has TRBV27 and TRBJ1-5; 10 nucleotides agree with TRBD1. V lost 2 bases to trimming and J lost 3 bases; unmatched junction nucleotides: 7. The germline CDR1 and CDR2 sequences are MNHEY and SMNVEV (reference sequence). There are 17 residues in the CDR3. The CDR3 DNA follows: TGTGCCAGCAGTTTAGGACCGGGACAGGGGTTCAATCAGCCCCAGCATTTT. The encoded protein is CASSLGPGQGFNQPQHF.

This chain connects TRBV6-6 to TRBJ1-1; D remains unclear. V was pared by 6 bases and J by 0 bases, with 11 bases between. The CDR3 extends over 14 amino acids. Germline lookup yields CDR1 MNHNY and CDR2 SVGAGI (reference sequence). The CDR3 region is CASSLPLLNTEAFF. Here the CDR3 DNA reads TGTGCCAGCAGCCTACCCCTGTTGAACACTGAAGCTTTCTTT.

This clone came up once. V and J are TRBV5-4 and TRBJ2-6; 10 nucleotides match TRBD1. CDR1 SGHNT and CDR2 YYREEE come from the germline V gene (reference sequence). Losses at the gene ends were 4 bases for V and 4 bases for J; bases not matched to a gene: 11. The CDR3 contains 18 residues. The CDR3 loop is CASSPPDRGRRGANVLTF. In DNA form, the CDR3 reads TGTGCCAGCAGCCCGCCCGACAGGGGGCGAAGGGGGGCCAACGTCCTGACTTTC.

In its sample, this clone was seen once. The rearrangement uses TRBV18 and TRBJ1-2; no reliable D call. Germline CDR1 and CDR2: KGHSH and LQKENI. Trimming took off 0 bases at V and 4 bases at J, with 9 bases between the two ends. The CDR3 runs to 14 residues. This CDR3 is CASSPPGLAYGYTF. As DNA, the CDR3 is TGTGCCAGCTCACCACCCGGGCTAGCCTATGGCTACACCTTC.

Worth noting for this clone: Other DNA sequences within the sample encode an identical CDR3. This chain uses TRBV30 with TRBJ1-5, with D possibly TRBD1 on 5 matching bases. Trimming stripped 0 bases from V and 1 base from J, with 10 bases between. Germline CDR1 is GTSNPN and CDR2 is SVGIG (reference sequence). The CDR3 sequence is 15 residues long. CDR3 residues: CAWSVPGSSNQPQHF. DNA of the CDR3: TGTGCCTGGAGTGTACCAGGGTCAAGCAATCAGCCCCAGCATTTT. The variable domain in full, completed from reference TRBV30 and TRBJ1-5, reads SQTIHQWPATLVQPVGSPLSLECTVEGTSNPNLYWYRQAAGRGLQLLFYSVGIGQISSEVPQNLSASRPQDRQFILSSKKLLLSDSGFYLCAWSVPGSSNQPQHFGDGTRLSIL.